This T cell receptor (beta chain) appears in the sequencing data of a study of T cell changes during pregnancy in multiple sclerosis. The table came from immunoSEQ multiplex PCR; TCRdb's copy has only in-frame clones and leaves some out. The sample comprises around 95,000 clones, 92% of which are singletons, and approximately 2% rests with the top ten. Losses at the gene ends were 7 bases for V and 5 bases for J; bases not matched to a gene: 8. Per the germline V gene, CDR1 is SQVTM and CDR2 is ANQGSEA. The CDR3 covers 13 residues. Here the sequenced sample was peripheral blood, taken after pregnancy. The sequence came from a female donor in good health, enrolled as a control in a pregnancy study. V is TRBV29-1 and J is TRBJ2-7; TRBD1 matches 10 bases. The CDR3 DNA is TGCAGCGCCCTACGGACAGGGGGGAACGAGCAGTACTTC. Its translation is CSALRTGGNEQYF.